This T cell receptor (beta chain) was sequenced for a study of blood T cell repertoires in COVID-19. Germline assignment: CDR1 SGHRS and CDR2 YFSETQ. The CDR3 has 14 amino acids. The trim removed 4 bases at V and 7 bases at J, leaving 5 bases unmatched. Individuals aged about 18 to 100 years were recruited from about two dozen US areas. Grouping used clinical history reported by participants in a survey and questionnaire. In Cohort 3, a recovered donor had either two negative PCRs, clearance, or symptom resolution. Authors' data handling: Reference gene primer amplification yielded estimated nucleated cell counts. Sequenced by immunoSEQ multiplex PCR; TCRdb stores in-frame clones only, minus some. The DNA gave D and trimming, while V, J and clone size come from that table. The data show fewer than 200,000 clones, less than 85% seen once.

This receptor was taken from a man aged 50 to 59 who had recovered from COVID-19. Material: PBMCs or T cells enriched from blood (not recorded which). The rearrangement links TRBV5-1 to TRBJ2-7; 13 bases agree with TRBD2. CDR3 amino acids: CASSPGLAGEEQYF. In DNA, the CDR3 is TGCGCCAGCAGCCCAGGACTAGCGGGGGAAGAGCAGTACTTC.